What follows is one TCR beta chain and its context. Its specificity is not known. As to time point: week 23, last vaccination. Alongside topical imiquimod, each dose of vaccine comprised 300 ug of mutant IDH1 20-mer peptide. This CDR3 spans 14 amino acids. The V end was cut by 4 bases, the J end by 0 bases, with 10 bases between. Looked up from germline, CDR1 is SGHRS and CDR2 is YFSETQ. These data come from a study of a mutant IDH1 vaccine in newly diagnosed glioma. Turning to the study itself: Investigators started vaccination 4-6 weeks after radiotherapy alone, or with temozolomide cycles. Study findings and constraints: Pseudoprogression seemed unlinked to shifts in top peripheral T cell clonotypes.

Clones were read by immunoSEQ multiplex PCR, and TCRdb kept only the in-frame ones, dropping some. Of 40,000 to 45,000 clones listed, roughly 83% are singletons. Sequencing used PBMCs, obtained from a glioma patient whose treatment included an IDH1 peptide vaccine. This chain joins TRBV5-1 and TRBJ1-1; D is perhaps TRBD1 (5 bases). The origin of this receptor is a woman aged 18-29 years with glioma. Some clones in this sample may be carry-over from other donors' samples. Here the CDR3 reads CASSVGLMNTEAFF. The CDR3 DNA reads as TGCGCCAGCAGCGTGGGACTGATGAACACTGAAGCTTTCTTT.